One sample yielded the 32 T cell receptor beta chains listed below, sequenced in a study of PD-1 blockade in mismatch repair-deficient tumors. The assay was immunoSEQ multiplex PCR, and TCRdb's table has in-frame clones only and misses some. Here the sample spans 100,000 to 150,000 clones, about 88% being singletons. Sequencing used peripheral blood, obtained 44 weeks after starting pembrolizumab. These receptor sequences come from an adult with mismatch repair-deficient cancer.

This chain uses TRBV4-3 with TRBJ2-6, with D possibly TRBD1 on 6 matching bases. Trimming left V 2 bases short and J 0 bases short, with 17 bases between. The CDR3 has 19 residues. Germline lookup yields CDR1 LGHNA and CDR2 YSLEER. The CDR3 DNA sequence: TGCGCCAGCAGCCAAAGGGGGACATCTCAGGGCTCTGGGGCCAACGTCCTGACTTTC. It codes for CASSQRGTSQGSGANVLTF.

This chain links TRBV14 with TRBJ2-3; D not certain. This CDR3 has 14 residues. V was trimmed by 4 bases and J by 0 bases, leaving 8 bases between them. Germline CDR1 reads SGHDN; CDR2 reads FVKESK. CDR3 sequence reads: CASSPLGSTDTQYF. Here the CDR3 DNA reads TGTGCCAGCAGCCCTCTCGGGAGCACAGATACGCAGTATTTT.

This chain uses TRBV7-3 with TRBJ2-1; 14 bases are a match to TRBD2. V gave up 4 bases and J gave up 8 bases; unmatched junction bases: 7. The CDR3 totals 16 residues. Germline V gene lookup returns CDR1 SGHTA and CDR2 FQGTGA. The CDR3, as DNA: TGTGCCAGCAGCTGGACCGGGACTAGCGGGAGTTATGAGCAGTTCTTC. Translation gives CASSWTGTSGSYEQFF. Using reference TRBV7-3 and TRBJ2-1 for the parts outside the CDR3, the full variable domain is GAGVSQTPSNKVTEKGKYVELRCDPISGHTALYWYRQSLGQGPEFLIYFQGTGAADDSGLPNDRFFAVRPEGSVSTLKIQRTERGDSAVYLCASSWTGTSGSYEQFFGPGTRLTVL.

The rearrangement uses TRBV5-4 and TRBJ1-2, with D uncertain. The CDR3 sequence is 15 residues long. Between the trimmed V and J ends, which lost 4 bases and 2 bases, there was a span of 15 bases. Germline CDR1 SGHNT, CDR2 YYREEE (reference sequence). The CDR3 protein is CASSPTVVWNYGYTF. CDR3 bases: TGTGCCAGCAGCCCAACAGTGGTCTGGAACTATGGCTACACCTTC. Full variable domain (outside the CDR3, taken from reference TRBV5-4 and TRBJ1-2): ETGVTQSPTHLIKTRGQQVTLRCSSQSGHNTVSWYQQALGQGPQFIFQYYREEENGRGNFPPRFSGLQFPNYSSELNVNALELDDSALYLCASSPTVVWNYGYTFGSGTRLTVV.

The rearrangement joins TRBV5-6 to TRBJ2-4, with a tentative D call TRBD2 (6 bases). The CDR3 is made up of 14 amino acids. Germline V gene lookup returns CDR1 SGHDT and CDR2 YYEEEE. V was pared by 5 bases and J by 7 bases, with 16 bases between. The DNA for the CDR3 is TGTGCCAGCAGGGAGAGGAGGGGTGGGAACATTCAGTACTTC. This encodes CASRERRGGNIQYF.

The gene calls are TRBV4-1 and TRBJ1-4, with TRBD1 identical over 9 bases. The ends lost 4 bases at V and 8 bases at J; junction bases unmatched: 11. Germline-derived CDR1 and CDR2 are MGHRA and YSYEKL. The CDR3 consists of 16 residues. CDR3 nucleotides: TGCGCCAGCAGCCCCGGACAGGGGTGTGGGTACGAAAAACTGTTTTTT. Its protein product is CASSPGQGCGYEKLFF.

V gene TRBV14 combines with J gene TRBJ2-5; D call uncertain. Germline loops: CDR1 SGHDN, CDR2 FVKESK. This CDR3 spans 11 amino acids. V lost 3 bases to trimming and J lost 8 bases, with 7 bases between them. The DNA of the CDR3 is TGTGCCAGCAGCCATTCGGAAACCCAGTACTTC. This translates into CASSHSETQYF.

V is TRBV5-8 and J is TRBJ2-7; maybe TRBD2 (7 bases). Per the germline V gene, CDR1 is SGHTS and CDR2 is YDEGEE. V shed 5 bases and J shed 4 bases, with 22 bases lying between them. CDR3 length: 16 amino acids. CDR3 residues: CASSRGGGLFGYEQYF. Written as DNA, the CDR3 is TGTGCCAGCAGTAGGGGCGGGGGCCTCTTCGGATACGAGCAGTACTTC.

CDR3 sequence: CASSLRQSGDQPQHF. CDR3 sequence (DNA): TGTGCCAGCAGCCTAAGACAGTCTGGGGATCAGCCCCAGCATTTT. The chain is built from TRBV13 and TRBJ1-5, with D perhaps matching TRBD1 (5 bases). Germline lookup yields CDR1 PRHDT and CDR2 FYEKMQ (reference sequence). The CDR3 spans 15 residues. Trimming stripped 5 bases from V and 5 bases from J, with 16 bases between.

This chain connects TRBV30 to TRBJ2-3, with 7 positions matching TRBD2. From germline, CDR1 is GTSNPN and CDR2 SVGIG (reference sequence). CDR3 size: 14 residues. Trimming at V came to 0 bases and at J to 4 bases, leaving 4 bases not matched to a gene. CDR3 sequence: CAWSVAGVSDTQYF. CDR3 DNA: TGTGCCTGGAGTGTGGCGGGAGTTTCAGATACGCAGTATTTT.

The count of this clone is one. The chain recombines TRBV5-6 with TRBJ2-1; D possibly uses TRBD1 or TRBD2 (5 bases each). The CDR3 totals 14 residues. V lost 6 bases, J lost 8 bases, and 18 bases lay in between. CDR1 and CDR2 (germline): SGHDT, YYEEEE. CDR3 region: CASTGTSSADEQFF. The CDR3, as DNA: TGTGCCAGCACCGGGACGTCCAGTGCGGATGAGCAGTTCTTC.

This clone was picked up one time. The V call is TRBV11-3, the J call TRBJ2-1; the match to TRBD1 covers 8 bases. V shed 5 bases, J shed 2 bases, and the junction held 5 bases outside the gene matches. CDR1 SGHNT and CDR2 YENEEA come from the germline V gene. The CDR3 runs 15 residues. The CDR3 here is CASSDRDRTYNEQFF. The CDR3 nucleotides read TGTGCCAGCAGCGACCGGGACAGGACCTACAATGAGCAGTTCTTC.

As DNA, the CDR3 is TGTGCCAGCAAGAAAGGGGAGGCCAATGAGCAGTTCTTC. Translating it yields CASKKGEANEQFF. This chain joins TRBV6-5 and TRBJ2-1; perhaps TRBD2 as D (6 bases). Trimming took off 7 bases at V and 6 bases at J, with 13 bases between the two ends. The CDR3 runs 13 residues. Germline V CDR1 and CDR2: MNHEY, SVGAGI.

There are many counts of this clone. The chain carries TRBV27 and TRBJ2-1; D remains unclear. Per the germline V gene, CDR1 is MNHEY and CDR2 is SMNVEV (reference sequence). The V end was cut by 4 bases, the J end by 9 bases, with 13 bases between. This CDR3 is 13 amino acids long. This CDR3 reads CASSWTTEAEQFF. CDR3 DNA sequence: TGTGCCAGCAGTTGGACCACTGAGGCTGAGCAGTTCTTC.

The J gene is TRBJ2-1, the V gene TRBV5-4, with D unclear. The CDR3 is 14 residues long. Germline CDR1 SGHNT, CDR2 YYREEE (reference sequence). V was shortened by 5 bases and J by 2 bases, with 11 bases between the two germline ends. In DNA, the CDR3 is TGTGCCAGCAGGGGTACGCAGCCCTACAATGAGCAGTTCTTC. This codes for CASRGTQPYNEQFF.

This clone has a single count. Compared with germline, one end of the junction differs, possibly owing to a read error. The chain joins TRBV27 to TRBJ1-2; D is unclear. CDR3 length equals 15 residues. Germline values: CDR1 MNHEY, CDR2 SMNVEV (reference sequence). The CDR3 DNA reads TGTGCCAGCAGCTTATCGGGCAGATCTTCTAGCGGCTACACCTTC. Its protein is CASSLSGRSSSGYTF.

J is TRBJ2-3 and V is TRBV7-6; weak D call: TRBD1 (7 bases). The germline gives CDR1 SGHVS, CDR2 FNYEAQ. V was clipped by 2 bases and J by 2 bases, with 17 bases between them. The CDR3 is 17 amino acids. The CDR3 loop reads CASSLISDREVTDTQYF. The CDR3 region has the DNA TGTGCCAGCAGCTTAATTTCCGACAGGGAGGTCACAGATACGCAGTATTTT.

The V call is TRBV19, the J call TRBJ2-7; 7 positions match TRBD2. This CDR3 has 15 amino acids. Unmatched junction bases numbered 8, after V lost 3 bases and J lost 3 bases. Germline CDR1 reads LNHDA; CDR2 reads SQIVND (reference sequence). As DNA, the CDR3 is TGTGCCAGTAGTATGCCGGGGGGTTACGGCTACGAGCAGTACTTC. Its translation: CASSMPGGYGYEQYF. The entire variable domain, with the rest obtained from reference TRBV19 and TRBJ2-7, is as follows: DGGITQSPKYLFRKEGQNVTLSCEQNLNHDAMYWYRQDPGQGLRLIYYSQIVNDFQKGDIAEGYSVSREKKESFPLTVTSAQKNPTAFYLCASSMPGGYGYEQYFGPGTRLTVT.

This clone came up a few times. The chain is built from TRBV29-1 and TRBJ2-7; no definite D call. The CDR3 extends over 11 amino acids. In germline, CDR1 is SQVTM, CDR2 ANQGSEA. V was shortened by 5 bases and J by 3 bases, with 8 bases between the two germline ends. CDR3 nucleotides: TGCAGCGTTCACTCGGGCTACGAGCAGTACTTC. Protein sequence: CSVHSGYEQYF.

The chain joins TRBV29-1 to TRBJ2-7; D is tentatively TRBD1 or TRBD2 (5 bases each). V lost 7 bases and J 3 bases, leaving 19 bases between the germline ends. Germline CDR1 and CDR2: SQVTM and ANQGSEA. The CDR3 consists of 14 residues. As DNA, the CDR3 is TGCAGCGCCAGCTTGAGAGGGACGGGCTACGAGCAGTACTTC. Translated: CSASLRGTGYEQYF.

CDR3: CASRQGNTEAFF. The CDR3 coding sequence is TGCGCCAGCAGACAGGGGAACACTGAAGCTTTCTTT. The V call is TRBV10-1, the J call TRBJ1-1; D is possibly TRBD1 (6 bases). This CDR3 has 12 amino acids. In germline, CDR1 is WNHNN, CDR2 SYGVQD (reference sequence). V was cut by 6 bases and J by 1 base, with 6 bases left in between.

This chain links TRBV11-3 with TRBJ2-3, with D unclear. Deletions cut 5 bases from V and 1 base from J, with 7 bases between. Germline CDR1 is SGHNT and CDR2 is YENEEA. CDR3 length equals 13 residues. In DNA, the CDR3 is TGTGCCAGCAGCCCCTCAGGCACAGATACGCAGTATTTT. This sequence encodes CASSPSGTDTQYF. Full variable domain (rest looked up from reference TRBV11-3 and TRBJ2-3): EAGVVQSPRYKIIEKKQPVAFWCNPISGHNTLYWYLQNLGQGPELLIRYENEEAVDDSQLPKDRFSAERLKGVDSTLKIQPAELGDSAVYLCASSPSGTDTQYFGPGTRLTVL.

The V call is TRBV6-4, the J call TRBJ2-7; a possible D gene is TRBD1 (6 bases). The CDR3 length is 14 residues. V was clipped by 4 bases and J by 3 bases, with 13 bases between them. Germline loops: CDR1 MRHNA, CDR2 SNTAGT. The CDR3 DNA follows: TGTGCCAGCAGTGTTTTTGGACAGAACTACGAGCAGTACTTC. Residues: CASSVFGQNYEQYF.

This chain connects TRBV19 to TRBJ1-1; D uncertain. The CDR3 consists of 12 residues. V was trimmed by 9 bases and J by 2 bases, leaving 10 bases between them. CDR1 and CDR2 from the germline V gene are LNHDA and SQIVND (reference sequence). The CDR3 here is CASSFLNTEAFF. The CDR3 nucleotides read TGTGCCAGCTCTTTCCTCAACACTGAAGCTTTCTTT.

The chain couples TRBV27 to TRBJ2-6, with D hard to call. V was shortened by 1 base and J by 0 bases, with 10 bases between the two germline ends. The length of the CDR3 is 17 residues. Germline V CDR1 and CDR2: MNHEY, SMNVEV (reference sequence). The CDR3, as DNA: TGTGCCAGCAGTTTATACCCTGAGAGCTCTGGGGCCAACGTCCTGACTTTC. Encoded protein: CASSLYPESSGANVLTF.

The V and J genes are TRBV7-2 and TRBJ2-1; possible D gene TRBD2, 7 bases. V lost 2 bases and J 1 base, leaving 9 bases between the germline ends. The CDR3 is 15 residues long. Germline lookup yields CDR1 SGHTA and CDR2 FQGNSA. DNA for the CDR3: TGTGCCAGCAGCTTAAGCGGGACATCCTACAATGAGCAGTTCTTC. Translated: CASSLSGTSYNEQFF.

V usage is TRBV28 and J usage is TRBJ2-3, with 8 bases fitting TRBD2. The CDR3 has 18 amino acids. Trimming at V came to 4 bases and at J to 1 base, leaving 13 bases not matched to a gene. Germline CDR1 is MDHEN and CDR2 is SYDVKM. CDR3 nucleotide sequence: TGTGCCAGCAGTTCATACTATCTAGCGGGTCCCGGCACAGATACGCAGTATTTT. It encodes CASSSYYLAGPGTDTQYF.

The chain uses TRBV15 and TRBJ1-5; perhaps TRBD1 as D (6 bases). Germline values: CDR1 LNHNV, CDR2 YYDKDF (reference sequence). V lost 0 bases to trimming and J lost 6 bases, with 9 bases between them. This CDR3 is built from 14 residues. The CDR3 protein is CATSRDLGAQPQHF. In DNA, the CDR3 is TGTGCCACCAGCAGAGATTTGGGGGCTCAGCCCCAGCATTTT.

Here the CDR3 reads CASSQPMGLAGSYEQYF. In DNA, the CDR3 is TGTGCCAGCAGTCAACCTATGGGACTAGCGGGCAGCTACGAGCAGTACTTC. The rearrangement joins TRBV27 to TRBJ2-7, with TRBD2 identical over 12 bases. Trimming took 5 bases from V and 3 from J; bases not matched to a gene: 11. The CDR3 contains 17 residues. The germline V gene has CDR1 MNHEY and CDR2 SMNVEV (reference sequence).

DNA of the CDR3: TGTGCCAGCAGCGCTGGTGGCGGGAGGGCCTGGGGAGATACGCAGTATTTT. Amino acids: CASSAGGGRAWGDTQYF. V gene TRBV9 combines with J gene TRBJ2-3, with 9 bases aligning to TRBD2. The CDR3 is 17 residues long. V shed 3 bases, J shed 5 bases, and the junction held 13 bases outside the gene matches. The germline V gene has CDR1 SGDLS and CDR2 YYNGEE.

This clone is a singleton in its sample. The chain links TRBV6-6 to TRBJ2-7; maybe TRBD2 (5 bases). CDR1 is MNHNY, CDR2 SVGAGI, per germline (reference sequence). The CDR3 extends over 14 amino acids. Trimming shortened V by 6 bases and J by 2 bases, and 14 bases separated the two germline ends. The CDR3 nucleotides are TGTGCCAGCAGCCGGGGTGGCGGGCCCTACGAGCAGTACTTC. As protein: CASSRGGGPYEQYF.

The rearrangement uses TRBV4-1 and TRBJ2-2; no definite D call. This CDR3 has 17 residues. The V end was cut by 2 bases, the J end by 1 base, with 14 bases between. Germline CDR1 MGHRA, CDR2 YSYEKL. CDR3 amino acids: CASSQIRPKGNTGELFF. CDR3 DNA sequence: TGCGCCAGCAGCCAAATTCGTCCGAAGGGGAACACCGGGGAGCTGTTTTTT.